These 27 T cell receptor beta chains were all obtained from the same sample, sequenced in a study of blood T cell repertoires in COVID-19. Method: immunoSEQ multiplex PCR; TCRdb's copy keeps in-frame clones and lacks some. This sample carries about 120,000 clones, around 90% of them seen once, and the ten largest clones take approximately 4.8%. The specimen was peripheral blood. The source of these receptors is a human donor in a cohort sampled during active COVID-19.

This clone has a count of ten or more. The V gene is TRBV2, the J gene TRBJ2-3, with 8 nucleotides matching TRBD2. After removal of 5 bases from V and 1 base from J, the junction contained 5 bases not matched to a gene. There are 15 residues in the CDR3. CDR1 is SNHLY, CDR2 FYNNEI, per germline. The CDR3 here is CASSSGGLRTDTQYF. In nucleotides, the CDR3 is TGTGCCAGCAGTTCGGGGGGGCTACGCACAGATACGCAGTATTTT.

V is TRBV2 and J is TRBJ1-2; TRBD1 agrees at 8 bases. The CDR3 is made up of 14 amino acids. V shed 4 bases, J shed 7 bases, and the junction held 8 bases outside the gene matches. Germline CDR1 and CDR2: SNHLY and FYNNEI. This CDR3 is CASSALDRAGGYTF. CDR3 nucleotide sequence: TGTGCCAGCAGTGCTTTGGACAGGGCGGGTGGCTACACCTTC.

CDR3 sequence: CASSLGQRLSGNTIYF. DNA for the CDR3: TGTGCCAGCAGCTTAGGGCAGCGTCTCTCTGGAAACACCATATATTTT. This chain uses TRBV7-2 with TRBJ1-3; D is unclear. V was cut by 1 base and J by 0 bases, with 10 bases left in between. This CDR3 contains 16 residues. Germline loops: CDR1 SGHTA, CDR2 FQGNSA.

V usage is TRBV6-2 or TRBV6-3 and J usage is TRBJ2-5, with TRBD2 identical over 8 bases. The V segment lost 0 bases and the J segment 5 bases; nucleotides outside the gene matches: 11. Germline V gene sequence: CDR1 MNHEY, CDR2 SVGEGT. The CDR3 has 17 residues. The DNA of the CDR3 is TGTGCCAGCAGTTACTCGAAAGGCGGGAGGTCCAGCGAGACCCAGTACTTC. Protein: CASSYSKGGRSSETQYF.

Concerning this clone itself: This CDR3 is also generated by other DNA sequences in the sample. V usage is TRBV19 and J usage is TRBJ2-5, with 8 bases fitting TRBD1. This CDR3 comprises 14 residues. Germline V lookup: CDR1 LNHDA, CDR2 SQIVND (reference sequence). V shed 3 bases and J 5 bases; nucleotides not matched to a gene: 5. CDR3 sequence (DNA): TGTGCCAGTAGTATCGGTCAGGGGGCCGAGACCCAGTACTTC. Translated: CASSIGQGAETQYF.

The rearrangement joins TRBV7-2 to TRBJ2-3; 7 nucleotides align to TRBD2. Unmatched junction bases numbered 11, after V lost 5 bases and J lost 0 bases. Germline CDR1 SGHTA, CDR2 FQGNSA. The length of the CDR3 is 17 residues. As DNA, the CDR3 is TGTGCCAGCAGCCCACTTAGCGGGCGACGGAGCACAGATACGCAGTATTTT. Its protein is CASSPLSGRRSTDTQYF.

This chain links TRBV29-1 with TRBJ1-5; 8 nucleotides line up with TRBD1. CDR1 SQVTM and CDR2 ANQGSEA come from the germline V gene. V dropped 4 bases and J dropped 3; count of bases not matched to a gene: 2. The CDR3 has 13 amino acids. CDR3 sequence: CSVGQGTNQPQHF. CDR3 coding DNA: TGCAGCGTTGGACAGGGGACCAATCAGCCCCAGCATTTT.

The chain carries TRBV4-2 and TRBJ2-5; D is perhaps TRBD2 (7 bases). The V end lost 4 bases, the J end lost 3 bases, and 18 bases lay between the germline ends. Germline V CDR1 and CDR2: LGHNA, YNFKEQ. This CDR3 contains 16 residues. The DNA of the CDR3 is TGTGCCAGCAGCCTTCCAGGGAGGGGGATAAAAGAGACCCAGTACTTC. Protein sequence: CASSLPGRGIKETQYF.

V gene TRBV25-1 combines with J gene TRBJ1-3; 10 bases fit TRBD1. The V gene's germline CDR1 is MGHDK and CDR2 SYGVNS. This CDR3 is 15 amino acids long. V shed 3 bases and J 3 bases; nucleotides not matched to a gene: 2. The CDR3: CASSDGDRGGNTIYF. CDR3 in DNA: TGTGCCAGCAGTGACGGGGACAGGGGTGGAAACACCATATATTTT.

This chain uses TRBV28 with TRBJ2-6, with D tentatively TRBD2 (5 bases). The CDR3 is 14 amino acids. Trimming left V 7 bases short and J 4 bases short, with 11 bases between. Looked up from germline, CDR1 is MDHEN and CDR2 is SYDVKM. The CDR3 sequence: CASTTPGGANVLTF. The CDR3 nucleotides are TGTGCCAGCACCACCCCGGGGGGGGCCAACGTCCTGACTTTC.

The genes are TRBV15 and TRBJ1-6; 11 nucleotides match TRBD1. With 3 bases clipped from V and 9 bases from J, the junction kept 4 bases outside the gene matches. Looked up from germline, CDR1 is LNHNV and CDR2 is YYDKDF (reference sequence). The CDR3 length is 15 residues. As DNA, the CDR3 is TGTGCCACCAGCAGGGACAGGGGGCGAGGTTCACCCCTCCACTTT. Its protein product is CATSRDRGRGSPLHF.

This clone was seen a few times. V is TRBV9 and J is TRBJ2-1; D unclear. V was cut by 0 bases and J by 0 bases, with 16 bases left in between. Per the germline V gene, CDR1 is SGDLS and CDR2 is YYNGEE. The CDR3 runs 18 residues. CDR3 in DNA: TGTGCCAGCAGCGTAGACTGGAGCGTTACGAGCTCCTACAATGAGCAGTTCTTC. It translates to CASSVDWSVTSSYNEQFF.

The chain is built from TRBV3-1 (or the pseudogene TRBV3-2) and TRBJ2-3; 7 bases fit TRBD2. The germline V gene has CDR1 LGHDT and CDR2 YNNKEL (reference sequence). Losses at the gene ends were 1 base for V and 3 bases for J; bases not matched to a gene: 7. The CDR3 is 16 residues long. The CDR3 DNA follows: TGTGCCAGCAGCCAAGTTCTAGCGGCGGGGACAGATACGCAGTATTTT. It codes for CASSQVLAAGTDTQYF.

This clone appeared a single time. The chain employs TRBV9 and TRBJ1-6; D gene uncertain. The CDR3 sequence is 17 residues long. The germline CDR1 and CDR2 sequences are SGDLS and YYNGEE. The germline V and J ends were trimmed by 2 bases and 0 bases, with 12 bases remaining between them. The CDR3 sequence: CASSVGDRSSYNSPLHF. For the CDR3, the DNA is TGTGCCAGCAGCGTCGGTGACCGGAGCTCCTATAATTCACCCCTCCACTTT.

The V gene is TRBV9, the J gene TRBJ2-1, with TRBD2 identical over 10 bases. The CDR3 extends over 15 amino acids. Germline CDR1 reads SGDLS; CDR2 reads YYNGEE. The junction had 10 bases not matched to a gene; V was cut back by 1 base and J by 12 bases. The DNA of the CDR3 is TGTGCCAGCAGCGTAAGCGGGGGGGGTTATGATGGGCAGTTCTTC. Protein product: CASSVSGGGYDGQFF.

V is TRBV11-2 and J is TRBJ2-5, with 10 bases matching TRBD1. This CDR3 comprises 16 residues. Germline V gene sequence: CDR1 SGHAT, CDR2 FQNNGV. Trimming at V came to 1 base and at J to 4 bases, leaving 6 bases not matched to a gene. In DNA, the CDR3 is TGTGCCAGCAGCTTAGTAGGTGACAGGGGGCGAGAGACCCAGTACTTC. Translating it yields CASSLVGDRGRETQYF.

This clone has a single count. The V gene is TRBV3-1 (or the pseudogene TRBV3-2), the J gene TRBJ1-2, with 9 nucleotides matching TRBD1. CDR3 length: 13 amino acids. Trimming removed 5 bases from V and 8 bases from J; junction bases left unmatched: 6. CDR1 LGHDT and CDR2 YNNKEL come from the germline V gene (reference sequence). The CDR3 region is CASSFRDRDGYTF. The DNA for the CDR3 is TGTGCCAGCAGCTTCCGGGACAGGGACGGCTACACCTTC.

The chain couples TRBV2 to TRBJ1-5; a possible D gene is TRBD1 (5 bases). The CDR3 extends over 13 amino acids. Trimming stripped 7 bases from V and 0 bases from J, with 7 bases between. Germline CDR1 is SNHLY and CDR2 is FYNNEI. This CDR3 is CASTQDSNQPQHF. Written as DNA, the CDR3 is TGTGCCAGCACACAGGATAGCAATCAGCCCCAGCATTTT.

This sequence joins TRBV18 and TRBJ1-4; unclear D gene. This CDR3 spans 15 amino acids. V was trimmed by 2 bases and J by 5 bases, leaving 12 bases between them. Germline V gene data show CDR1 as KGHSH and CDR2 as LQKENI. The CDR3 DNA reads TGTGCCAGCTCACCAAGTGGCAATATGAATGAAAAACTGTTTTTT. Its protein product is CASSPSGNMNEKLFF.

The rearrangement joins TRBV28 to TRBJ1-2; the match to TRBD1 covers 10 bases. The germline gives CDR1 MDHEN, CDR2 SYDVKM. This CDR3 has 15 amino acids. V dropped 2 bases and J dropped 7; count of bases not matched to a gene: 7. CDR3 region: CASSLRGTGDLGYTF. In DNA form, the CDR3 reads TGTGCCAGCAGTTTAAGGGGGACAGGGGATCTTGGCTACACCTTC.

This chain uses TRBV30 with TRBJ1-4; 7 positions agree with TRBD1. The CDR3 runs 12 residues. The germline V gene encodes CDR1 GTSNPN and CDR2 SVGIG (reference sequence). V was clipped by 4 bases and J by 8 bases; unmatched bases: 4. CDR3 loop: CAWNRGGEKLFF. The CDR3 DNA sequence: TGTGCCTGGAACAGGGGCGGCGAAAAACTGTTTTTT.

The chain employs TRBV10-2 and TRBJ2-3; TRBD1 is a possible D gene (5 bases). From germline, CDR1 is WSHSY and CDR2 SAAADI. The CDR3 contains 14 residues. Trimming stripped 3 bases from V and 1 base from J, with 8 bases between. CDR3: CASSDVGRTDTQYF. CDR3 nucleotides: TGCGCCAGCAGTGACGTGGGGCGCACAGATACGCAGTATTTT.

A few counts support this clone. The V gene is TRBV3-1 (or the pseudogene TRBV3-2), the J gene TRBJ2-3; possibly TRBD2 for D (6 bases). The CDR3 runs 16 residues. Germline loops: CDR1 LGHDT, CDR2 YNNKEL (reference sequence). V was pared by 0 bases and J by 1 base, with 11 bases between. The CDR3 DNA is TGTGCCAGCAGCCAAGATCCGGGGGTGGGCACAGATACGCAGTATTTT. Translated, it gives CASSQDPGVGTDTQYF.

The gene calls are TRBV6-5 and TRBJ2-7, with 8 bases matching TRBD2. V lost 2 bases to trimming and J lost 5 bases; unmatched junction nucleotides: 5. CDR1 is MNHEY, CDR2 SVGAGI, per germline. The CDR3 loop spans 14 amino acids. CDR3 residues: CASSYSGSLNEQYF. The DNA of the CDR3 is TGTGCCAGCAGTTACAGCGGGAGTCTCAACGAGCAGTACTTC.

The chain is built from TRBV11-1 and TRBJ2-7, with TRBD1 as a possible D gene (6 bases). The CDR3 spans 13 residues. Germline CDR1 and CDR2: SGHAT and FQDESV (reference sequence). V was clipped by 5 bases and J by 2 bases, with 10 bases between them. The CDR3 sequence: CASSPQGPYEQYF. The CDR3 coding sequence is TGTGCCAGCAGCCCCCAGGGGCCCTACGAGCAGTACTTC.

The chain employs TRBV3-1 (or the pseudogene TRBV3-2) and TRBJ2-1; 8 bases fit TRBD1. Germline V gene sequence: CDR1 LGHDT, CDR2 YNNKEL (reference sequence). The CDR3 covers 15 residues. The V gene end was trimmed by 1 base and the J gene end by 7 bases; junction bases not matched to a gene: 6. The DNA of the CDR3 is TGTGCCAGCAGCCAAGGGACAGGGTCGGGGAATGAGCAGTTCTTC. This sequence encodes CASSQGTGSGNEQFF.

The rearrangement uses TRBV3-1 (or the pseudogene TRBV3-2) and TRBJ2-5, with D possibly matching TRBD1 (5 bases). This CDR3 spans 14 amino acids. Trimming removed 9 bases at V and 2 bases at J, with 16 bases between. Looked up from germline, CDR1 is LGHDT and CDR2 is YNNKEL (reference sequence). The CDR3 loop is CASVKGQLQETQYF. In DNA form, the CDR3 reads TGTGCCAGTGTAAAGGGGCAGCTTCAAGAGACCCAGTACTTC.